This T cell receptor beta chain was identified in a study of cytomegalovirus exposure and HLA in healthy donors. Study as a whole: Clustering assigned about 76% of the 350 to 450 genotyped donors to the Caucasian-associated ancestry cluster.

This clone was observed once. Its antigen remains unknown. Study-level points and caveats: There were over 150 TCR beta chains listed as cytomegalovirus-associated.

PCR used 60 Vbeta primers and 13 Jbeta primers. Original handling: Unique TCR beta chains numbered about 72 million in a later analysis, with roughly 9.9 million shared. Sequenced by immunoSEQ multiplex PCR; TCRdb stores in-frame clones only, minus some. V and J calls and clone size are those listed in that table; D and trimming were worked out from the DNA. This sample has some 120,000 clones, with approximately 72% found just once. The germline gives CDR1 SGHKS, CDR2 YYEKEE (reference sequence). The CDR3 is 15 residues long. Trimming removed 4 bases from V and 5 bases from J, with 19 bases in between.

The source material was PBMCs. The source is a woman aged 50 to 60 in good health and CMV-seropositive. The chain combines TRBV5-5 with TRBJ2-7; the D gene is possibly TRBD2 (6 bases). The CDR3 coding sequence is TGTGCCAGCAGCCTGGGCGGGATTCAAACTGACGAGCAGTACTTC. Residues: CASSLGGIQTDEQYF.